The 24 T cell receptor beta chains reported below all come from one sample, sequenced in a study of OX40 agonist ivuxolimab in advanced cancers. TCRdb's copy holds only in-frame clones and misses some; the assay was immunoSEQ multiplex PCR. In the table there are around 80,000 clones, 94% of which are singletons. The sample consisted of CD4+ or CD8+ T cells sorted from blood, taken in a trial of the OX40 agonist ivuxolimab. Every receptor here comes from an adult with an advanced solid tumor such as melanoma, head and neck, liver or kidney cancer.

This chain uses TRBV7-6 with TRBJ2-5, with TRBD2 identical over 13 bases. From germline, CDR1 is SGHVS and CDR2 FNYEAQ. There are 18 residues in the CDR3. V shed 4 bases and J 2 bases; nucleotides not matched to a gene: 10. CDR3 sequence reads: CASSSRLAGGLEQETQYF. CDR3 DNA: TGTGCCAGCAGCTCGAGACTAGCGGGAGGACTCGAACAAGAGACCCAGTACTTC.

V and J are TRBV6-6 and TRBJ2-1; 8 nucleotides match TRBD2. Germline assignment: CDR1 MNHNY and CDR2 SVGAGI (reference sequence). V lost 0 bases, J lost 6 bases, and 1 base stayed unmatched. CDR3 length: 14 amino acids. The CDR3 sequence: CASSYSTSGNEQFF. DNA of the CDR3: TGTGCCAGCAGTTACTCAACTAGCGGCAATGAGCAGTTCTTC.

The V gene is TRBV4-1, the J gene TRBJ2-2, with D tentatively TRBD1 (6 bases). The CDR3 has 16 residues. The germline V and J ends were trimmed by 3 bases and 5 bases, with 16 bases remaining between them. The germline V gene encodes CDR1 MGHRA and CDR2 YSYEKL. The CDR3 region is CASSQGEQGLTGELFF. In nucleotides, the CDR3 is TGCGCCAGCAGCCAGGGGGAACAGGGTCTAACCGGGGAGCTGTTTTTT.

The rearrangement joins TRBV7-2 to TRBJ2-5; TRBD2 agrees at 7 bases. The DNA end favors TRBJ2-7, so the J call may be wrong. CDR3 length: 14 residues. Germline V gene data show CDR1 as SGHTA and CDR2 as FQGNSA. CDR3 protein: CASSNPGLPYEQYF. The CDR3 coding sequence is TGTGCCAGCAGCAATCCGGGACTACCATACGAGCAGTACTTC.

This rearrangement joins TRBV6-6 to TRBJ2-5; D unresolved. Germline V gene data show CDR1 as MNHNY and CDR2 as SVGAGI (reference sequence). Trimming shortened V by 6 bases and J by 2 bases, and 13 bases separated the two germline ends. This CDR3 region has 14 residues. The CDR3 is CASRSDGFQETQYF. The CDR3 DNA follows: TGTGCCAGCAGATCCGACGGATTTCAAGAGACCCAGTACTTC.

This chain joins TRBV7-8 and TRBJ2-3; D not resolved. CDR3 length: 13 residues. V dropped 3 bases and J dropped 2 bases, with 6 bases sitting between them. Germline CDR1 SGHVS, CDR2 FQNEAQ. The CDR3 nucleotides are TGTGCCAGCAGCTTGTCCCTCACAGATACGCAGTATTTT. Its translation: CASSLSLTDTQYF.

This clone was seen only once. V is TRBV21-1 and J is TRBJ1-2. TRBV21-1 is described as a pseudogene. The CDR3 covers 13 residues. The CDR3 sequence is CASSLCSNYGYTF. The CDR3 coding sequence is TGTGCCAGCAGCTTGTGTTCTAACTATGGCTACACCTTC.

The rearrangement links TRBV5-4 to TRBJ2-7, with D perhaps given as TRBD1 or TRBD2 (5 bases each). The CDR3 extends over 13 amino acids. Germline V gives CDR1 SGHNT, CDR2 YYREEE (reference sequence). V lost 6 bases to trimming and J lost 0 bases, with 10 bases between them. The chain's CDR3 is CASTWDGSYEQYF. For the CDR3, the DNA is TGTGCCAGCACCTGGGACGGCTCCTACGAGCAGTACTTC.

This clone is medium-sized within its sample. The rearrangement joins TRBV27 to TRBJ1-1; D gene unclear. V dropped 5 bases and J dropped 4 bases, with 17 bases sitting between them. The CDR3 has 15 residues. Per germline, CDR1 MNHEY and CDR2 SMNVEV (reference sequence). The CDR3 loop is CASSDPGGYPTEAFF. CDR3 bases: TGTGCCAGCAGTGACCCTGGCGGGTACCCCACTGAAGCTTTCTTT.

Here the CDR3 DNA reads TGTGCCAGCAGTTCCCAGGGGCTGGGAGGAAACACCATATATTTT. Protein sequence: CASSSQGLGGNTIYF. The chain uses TRBV27 and TRBJ1-3; TRBD1 is a possible D gene (6 bases). V lost 4 bases to trimming and J lost 4 bases, with 14 bases between them. Germline CDR1 is MNHEY and CDR2 is SMNVEV (reference sequence). The CDR3 sequence is 15 residues long.

The chain couples TRBV11-1 to TRBJ2-1; the match to TRBD1 covers 7 bases. The CDR3 has 18 residues. CDR1 SGHAT and CDR2 FQDESV come from the germline V gene (reference sequence). J lost 2 bases, V lost 1 base, and 11 bases had no gene match. This CDR3 reads CASSLVGYRQGPYNEQFF. CDR3 DNA: TGTGCCAGCAGCTTAGTGGGATATAGACAGGGACCCTACAATGAGCAGTTCTTC.

V and J are TRBV5-1 and TRBJ2-3; no clear D gene. Germline-derived CDR1 and CDR2 are SGHRS and YFSETQ. The V end lost 4 bases, the J end lost 2 bases, and 5 bases lay between the germline ends. The CDR3 length is 12 residues. The CDR3 bases are TGCGCCAGCAGCCCTAACACAGATACGCAGTATTTT. Its translation: CASSPNTDTQYF.

The chain joins TRBV4-3 to TRBJ1-1; D unclear. Trimming pared 0 bases from V and 5 bases from J, leaving 16 bases between. The CDR3 contains 16 residues. Germline V gene sequence: CDR1 LGHNA, CDR2 YSLEER. The CDR3 sequence is CASSQDAVGGMTEAFF. In DNA form, the CDR3 reads TGCGCCAGCAGCCAAGATGCGGTGGGCGGGATGACTGAAGCTTTCTTT.

The rearrangement uses TRBV28 and TRBJ2-7; D perhaps matches TRBD2 (5 bases). This CDR3 contains 13 residues. Germline CDR1 MDHEN, CDR2 SYDVKM. The V end was cut by 2 bases, the J end by 6 bases, with 11 bases between. The CDR3 loop is CASSLPLAFEQYF. CDR3 nucleotide sequence: TGTGCCAGCAGTTTACCGCTAGCTTTCGAGCAGTACTTC.

This chain joins TRBV7-9 and TRBJ1-1; 7 positions agree with TRBD1. The CDR3 has 12 residues. Germline CDR1 and CDR2: SEHNR and FQNEAQ (reference sequence). V shed 11 bases and J 7 bases; nucleotides not matched to a gene: 10. Here the CDR3 reads CAWTTGELEAFF. The CDR3 DNA reads as TGTGCCTGGACAACAGGGGAGCTTGAAGCTTTCTTT.

J is TRBJ1-1 and V is TRBV4-3, with D hard to call. This CDR3 spans 15 amino acids. CDR1 and CDR2 from the germline V gene are LGHNA and YSLEER. V lost 1 base and J 4 bases, leaving 13 bases between the germline ends. CDR3 loop: CASSQVGSSGTEAFF. In DNA form, the CDR3 reads TGCGCCAGCAGCCAAGTAGGGAGTTCGGGCACTGAAGCTTTCTTT.

This clone was picked up one time. The genes are TRBV15 and TRBJ1-3; D may be TRBD1 (6 bases). Trimming left V 0 bases short and J 0 bases short, with 21 bases between. The CDR3 has 20 amino acids. The germline gives CDR1 LNHNV, CDR2 YYDKDF (reference sequence). CDR3 bases: TGTGCCACCAGCAGAGATCGCGAACCGAACAGGGCAATCTCTGGAAACACCATATATTTT. Translation: CATSRDREPNRAISGNTIYF.

The chain carries TRBV9 and TRBJ1-2; D is perhaps TRBD1 (5 bases). The germline CDR1 and CDR2 sequences are SGDLS and YYNGEE. The CDR3 totals 16 residues. V lost 4 bases, J lost 3 bases, and 19 bases lay in between. The CDR3 reads CASSPRDLPRHYGYTF. CDR3 DNA sequence: TGTGCCAGCAGCCCCCGGGACCTTCCTAGACACTATGGCTACACCTTC.

This sequence joins TRBV5-6 and TRBJ1-1; D gene ambiguous. The V gene lost 4 bases and the J gene lost 6 bases, with 10 bases spanning the gap. CDR1 and CDR2 from the germline V gene are SGHDT and YYEEEE. CDR3 size: 12 residues. The CDR3 nucleotides are TGTGCCAGCAGCGTCGGACGCCCTGAAGCTTTCTTT. It translates to CASSVGRPEAFF.

The chain links TRBV2 to TRBJ1-6, with a tentative D call TRBD1 (5 bases). The CDR3 is made up of 15 amino acids. The V and J ends lost 4 bases and 5 bases respectively, with 12 bases between them. Germline V gene lookup returns CDR1 SNHLY and CDR2 FYNNEI. CDR3 loop: CASSGPQGNNSPLHF. CDR3 DNA sequence: TGTGCCAGCAGTGGCCCCCAGGGCAATAATTCACCCCTCCACTTT.

The chain recombines TRBV7-3 with TRBJ1-1; D remains ambiguous. The CDR3 has 15 residues. Trimming removed 2 bases from V and 1 base from J, with 11 bases in between. The V gene's germline CDR1 is SGHTA and CDR2 FQGTGA. CDR3 residues: CASSLSGGSNTEAFF. CDR3 nucleotides: TGTGCCAGCAGCTTATCGGGCGGGTCGAACACTGAAGCTTTCTTT.

The chain joins TRBV21-1 to TRBJ2-5; the DNA was not used to check the table's D call, TRBD2. TRBV21-1 is a listed pseudogene. The CDR3 is 17 amino acids. Here the CDR3 reads CASSSLLLAGGPGTQYF. The CDR3 nucleotides read TGTGCCAGCAGCAGTCTGCTCCTAGCGGGGGGGCCAGGGACCCAGTACTTC.

V usage is TRBV27 and J usage is TRBJ2-1, with D maybe TRBD1 (6 bases). CDR1 MNHEY and CDR2 SMNVEV come from the germline V gene (reference sequence). This CDR3 contains 16 residues. With 7 bases removed from V and 4 bases from J, the gap between germline ends came to 20 bases. CDR3 DNA: TGTGCCAGCACCCCTGGGGGTTACAGGGTATACAATGAGCAGTTCTTC. It yields the protein CASTPGGYRVYNEQFF.

The count of this clone is one. The V call is TRBV4-1, the J call TRBJ2-3, with D maybe TRBD1 (5 bases). Germline V gene lookup returns CDR1 MGHRA and CDR2 YSYEKL. The germline V and J ends were trimmed by 0 bases and 4 bases, with 14 bases remaining between them. CDR3 length equals 16 residues. CDR3 amino acids: CASSQEPQGKSDTQYF. The CDR3 bases are TGCGCCAGCAGCCAAGAACCTCAGGGAAAATCAGATACGCAGTATTTT.